This T cell receptor (beta chain) emerged from a study of T cell repertoires in cytomegalovirus infection. Study as a whole: Indications came from public TCR beta signatures; they pointed to CMV infection and to a matching HLA type.

This clonotype has a count of ten or more. Its cognate antigen is unknown. TCRdb analysed the reads with MiXCR anew, one entry per CDR3 protein. The table shows about 240,000 distinct CDR3 sequences, with 10% to 15% occurring only once. V dropped 1 base and J dropped 3 bases, with 13 bases sitting between them. The CDR3 runs to 15 residues. Germline CDR1 SGHTA, CDR2 FQGNSA. Findings and limits, study-wide: HLA-C-restricted CMV-specific TCR beta clonotypes prevailed in the ex vivo response.

The J gene is TRBJ2-7, the V gene TRBV7-2; D perhaps matches TRBD1 (7 bases). The sequence was obtained from a human donor in good health (CMV status not recorded). Some clones in this sample may be carry-over from other donors' samples. Sample: PBMCs. The DNA of the CDR3 is TGTGCCAGCAGCTTAGGGGGGGACAGATTCTACGAGCAGTACTTC. Its protein product is CASSLGGDRFYEQYF.